These 28 T cell receptor beta chains were all obtained from the same sample, sequenced in a study of regulatory T cells in long-lasting Graves disease. Assembly of TCR beta libraries relied on iRepertoire HTBI primers together with Arm-PCR of CDR3 regions. TCRdb processed the multiplex PCR reads anew with MiXCR; each CDR3 protein has one entry. The profile covers 450,000 to 500,000 distinct CDR3 sequences, with around 15% appearing a single time and 12% taken by the ten largest. Time point here: newly diagnosed GD, antithyroid drugs for less than 3 months. The authors made the TCR library using RNA they extracted from PBMCs. These data are also associated with another study on T cells in Graves' hyperthyroidism and ophthalmopathy.

Sequencing was performed on peripheral blood mononuclear cells (PBMCs), taken at new diagnosis, from a patient treated with antithyroid drugs. These receptors were obtained from a man in his forties with Graves disease.

As for this clonotype: A much larger clonotype is one base distant, so this may be a read error. The chain recombines TRBV18 with TRBJ2-7, with 8 bases matching TRBD2. CDR1 KGHSH and CDR2 LQKENI come from the germline V gene. CDR3 size: 15 residues. The CDR3 coding sequence is TGTGCCAGCTCACCCCTAGCGGGCGCATCCTACGAGCGGTACTTC. It translates to CASSPLAGASYERYF.

This clonotype was seen many times. CDR3 sequence reads: CASSETVGRRYNEQFF. The CDR3, as DNA: TGTGCCAGCAGTGAAACGGTCGGTAGACGCTACAATGAGCAGTTCTTC. This sequence joins TRBV2 and TRBJ2-1; D not certain. There are 16 residues in the CDR3. Trimming took 2 bases from V and 3 from J, leaving 14 bases between them. Germline V gene sequence: CDR1 SNHLY, CDR2 FYNNEI.

This clonotype was found many times. V and J are TRBV10-3 and TRBJ2-4; 10 positions match TRBD1. The CDR3 has 14 amino acids. Germline V CDR1 and CDR2: ENHRY, SYGVKD. Trimming took 6 bases from V and 6 from J; bases not matched to a gene: 5. CDR3 sequence reads: CAISRQGASNIQYF. The CDR3, as DNA: TGTGCCATCAGCAGACAGGGGGCATCAAACATTCAGTACTTC.

In its sample, this clonotype was seen many times. CDR3 region: CAISRTSGSEEQYF. DNA of the CDR3: TGTGCCATCAGTCGGACTAGCGGGAGTGAAGAGCAGTACTTC. The chain uses TRBV10-3 and TRBJ2-7; 13 bases agree with TRBD2. This CDR3 is 14 amino acids long. With V trimmed by 5 bases and J by 7 bases, 5 bases remained unmatched. Germline CDR1 is ENHRY and CDR2 is SYGVKD.

This clonotype was detected ten times or more. The genes are TRBV28 and TRBJ1-1; no clear D gene. The CDR3 is made up of 13 amino acids. Per germline, CDR1 MDHEN and CDR2 SYDVKM. Trimming pared 5 bases from V and 0 bases from J, leaving 7 bases between. CDR3 in DNA: TGTGCCAGCAGTAAGAGTTTGAACACTGAAGCTTTCTTT. This sequence encodes CASSKSLNTEAFF.

This rearrangement joins TRBV28 to TRBJ2-5, with D uncertain. This CDR3 has 12 residues. V was cut by 7 bases and J by 5 bases, with 11 bases left in between. Germline CDR1 MDHEN, CDR2 SYDVKM. The CDR3 loop is CASKRDVETQYF. CDR3 DNA sequence: TGTGCCAGCAAACGAGACGTGGAGACCCAGTACTTC.

This clonotype has ten or more counts. The chain couples TRBV20-1 to TRBJ2-3; D uncertain. The CDR3 is 17 residues long. Trimming stripped 1 base from V and 2 bases from J, with 19 bases between. The germline CDR1 and CDR2 sequences are DFQATT and SNEGSKA (reference sequence). The CDR3 region is CSARAPFGELNTDTQYF. DNA of the CDR3: TGCAGTGCTAGAGCCCCCTTTGGGGAACTCAACACAGATACGCAGTATTTT.

This clonotype was observed many times. The chain carries TRBV6-2 or TRBV6-3 and TRBJ2-7; the D call may be TRBD1 or TRBD2 (6 bases each). CDR1 is MNHEY, CDR2 SVGEGT, per germline. V lost 6 bases and J lost 3, with 18 bases in between. The CDR3 totals 15 residues. In DNA form, the CDR3 reads TGTGCCAGCAGAAACGGGGGCCGGACAGACTACGAGCAGTACTTC. It codes for CASRNGGRTDYEQYF.

The chain couples TRBV7-6 to TRBJ1-1; 7 nucleotides align to TRBD1. The germline V gene encodes CDR1 SGHVS and CDR2 FNYEAQ. V was clipped by 5 bases and J by 1 base; unmatched bases: 7. This CDR3 has 15 amino acids. This CDR3 is CASSPPRGGNTEAFF. The CDR3 nucleotides are TGTGCCAGCAGCCCCCCCAGGGGGGGGAACACTGAAGCTTTCTTT.

This chain joins TRBV19 and TRBJ1-1, with D tentatively TRBD1 (6 bases). Germline CDR1 reads LNHDA; CDR2 reads SQIVND (reference sequence). V was clipped by 9 bases and J by 0 bases, with 11 bases between them. The CDR3 runs to 13 residues. The DNA of the CDR3 is TGTGCCAGCCGGCAGGGGATGAACACTGAAGCTTTCTTT. It specifies CASRQGMNTEAFF.

This clonotype was observed at least ten times. The rearrangement links TRBV28 to TRBJ2-3; 9 bases align to TRBD2. V was clipped by 2 bases and J by 1 base; unmatched bases: 10. CDR1 is MDHEN, CDR2 SYDVKM, per germline. This CDR3 has 18 amino acids. CDR3 nucleotide sequence: TGTGCCAGCAGTTTAACGGGTTTTAGCGGGAGAGGCACAGATACGCAGTATTTT. This codes for CASSLTGFSGRGTDTQYF.

This clonotype was recorded a few times. The junction departs from germline at one end; a sequencing error may be responsible. This chain uses TRBV6-2 or TRBV6-3 with TRBJ2-1; maybe TRBD1 (6 bases). The CDR3 length is 13 residues. Germline assignment: CDR1 MNHEY and CDR2 SVGEGT. The CDR3: CAGSSRQANEQFF. The CDR3 bases are TGTGCCGGCAGTTCCCGACAGGCCAATGAGCAGTTCTTC.

This clonotype was picked up many times. This rearrangement joins TRBV5-1 to TRBJ2-7; 7 bases match TRBD1. From germline, CDR1 is SGHRS and CDR2 YFSETQ. J lost 5 bases, V lost 4 bases, and 6 bases had no gene match. CDR3 length: 13 amino acids. The CDR3 spells CASSGLTGNEQYF. CDR3 nucleotide sequence: TGCGCCAGCAGCGGCCTGACAGGGAACGAGCAGTACTTC. Using reference TRBV5-1 and TRBJ2-7 for the parts outside the CDR3, the full variable domain is KAGVTQTPRYLIKTRGQQVTLSCSPISGHRSVSWYQQTPGQGLQFLFEYFSETQRNKGNFPGRFSGRQFSNSRSEMNVSTLELGDSALYLCASSGLTGNEQYFGPGTRLTVT.

This clonotype was detected many times. The V call is TRBV28, the J call TRBJ1-4; 7 bases are a match to TRBD1. The CDR3 contains 14 residues. Germline V lookup: CDR1 MDHEN, CDR2 SYDVKM. The V and J ends lost 6 bases and 0 bases, in that order; junction bases with no gene match: 1. CDR3 amino acids: CASRQGSTNEKLFF. In DNA, the CDR3 is TGTGCCAGCAGACAGGGGTCAACTAATGAAAAACTGTTTTTT.

This chain uses TRBV2 with TRBJ2-3, with TRBD1 matching over 7 bases. Germline V gene data show CDR1 as SNHLY and CDR2 as FYNNEI. The CDR3 runs 13 residues. V was pared by 8 bases and J by 7 bases, with 9 bases of the junction left unmatched. CDR3 residues: CASGGTTGNTQYF. CDR3 sequence (DNA): TGTGCCAGCGGTGGAACGACAGGGAATACGCAGTATTTT.

This chain uses TRBV5-1 with TRBJ1-1; TRBD1 matches at 7 bases. The germline V gene encodes CDR1 SGHRS and CDR2 YFSETQ. Losses at the gene ends were 4 bases for V and 0 bases for J; bases not matched to a gene: 9. This CDR3 has 16 residues. CDR3 in amino acids: CASSLRPGGMNTEAFF. CDR3 coding DNA: TGCGCCAGCAGCCTTCGACCAGGGGGAATGAACACTGAAGCTTTCTTT.

V gene TRBV5-1 combines with J gene TRBJ2-7; TRBD1 or TRBD2 may be the D gene (5 bases each). CDR1 and CDR2 from the germline V gene are SGHRS and YFSETQ. The V gene lost 8 bases and the J gene lost 3 bases, with 15 bases spanning the gap. The CDR3 has 13 amino acids. The CDR3 loop reads CASNRDGVYEQYF. CDR3 coding DNA: TGCGCCAGTAACCGGGACGGAGTCTACGAGCAGTACTTC.

The CDR3 DNA is TGTGCCAGCAGTTTATACAGGGCTCTTAACTATGGCTACACCTTC. Translated: CASSLYRALNYGYTF. This chain connects TRBV28 to TRBJ1-2; a possible D gene is TRBD1 (6 bases). The CDR3 has 15 amino acids. V dropped 1 base and J dropped 1 base, with 10 bases sitting between them. The germline V gene has CDR1 MDHEN and CDR2 SYDVKM.

This clonotype was observed at least ten times. This chain connects TRBV29-1 to TRBJ1-1; tentative D call: TRBD1 (5 bases). Trimming removed 6 bases at V and 0 bases at J, with 11 bases between. This CDR3 has 13 amino acids. Germline CDR1 reads SQVTM; CDR2 reads ANQGSEA. In DNA, the CDR3 is TGCAGCGTCGCTGGGACGGTGAACACTGAAGCTTTCTTT. This gives the protein CSVAGTVNTEAFF.

Details on this clonotype: It may be a read error: a sequence one base away is much more abundant. This sequence joins TRBV5-1 and TRBJ1-2; D perhaps matches TRBD1 (6 bases). The CDR3 is 13 residues long. The V gene lost 3 bases and the J gene lost 2 bases, with 8 bases spanning the gap. The V gene's germline CDR1 is SGHRS and CDR2 YFSETQ. The CDR3 loop is CASSYDRNYGYTF. DNA for the CDR3: TGCGCCAGCAGCTACGACAGGAACTATGGCTACACCTTC.

This clonotype was seen at least ten times. The chain couples TRBV5-1 to TRBJ2-7, with 8 bases fitting TRBD2. Per germline, CDR1 SGHRS and CDR2 YFSETQ. The trim removed 1 base at V and 2 bases at J, leaving 17 bases unmatched. The length of the CDR3 is 19 residues. The CDR3: CASSLSGGQGRGGAYEQYF. The DNA for the CDR3 is TGCGCCAGCAGCTTGTCGGGAGGGCAGGGGCGCGGAGGGGCCTACGAGCAGTACTTC.

This clonotype was counted at least ten times. The V call is TRBV20-1, the J call TRBJ1-5, with D possibly being TRBD1 (5 bases). The CDR3 runs to 20 residues. Trimming cost V 6 bases and J 0 bases, with 30 bases left between them. The germline V gene has CDR1 DFQATT and CDR2 SNEGSKA (reference sequence). As DNA, the CDR3 is TGCAGTGCACAGAGTAGGGACCCTATACCAGCCGGATTTAGCAATCAGCCCCAGCATTTT. It encodes CSAQSRDPIPAGFSNQPQHF.

This clonotype was detected many times. The gene calls are TRBV20-1 and TRBJ2-5, with unresolved D. The CDR3 runs to 12 residues. Germline CDR1 and CDR2: DFQATT and SNEGSKA (reference sequence). Deletions cut 6 bases from V and 2 bases from J, with 10 bases between. The CDR3 protein is CSATAKQETQYF. CDR3 coding DNA: TGCAGTGCCACAGCAAAGCAAGAGACCCAGTACTTC.

This chain connects TRBV29-1 to TRBJ2-5; 7 nucleotides match TRBD2. The CDR3 loop spans 15 amino acids. From germline, CDR1 is SQVTM and CDR2 ANQGSEA. J lost 0 bases, V lost 0 bases, and 4 bases had no gene match. For the CDR3, the DNA is TGCAGCGTTGAAGATCGAGCGGGGTACCAAGAGACCCAGTACTTC. It specifies CSVEDRAGYQETQYF. Supplemented by reference TRBV29-1 and TRBJ2-5, the full variable domain reads SAVISQKPSRDICQRGTSLTIQCQVDSQVTMMFWYRQQPGQSLTLIATANQGSEATYESGFVIDKFPISRPNLTFSTLTVSNMSPEDSSIYLCSVEDRAGYQETQYFGPGTRLLVL.

This clonotype was counted at least ten times. The chain combines TRBV18 with TRBJ1-3; D gene uncertain. CDR1 and CDR2 (germline): KGHSH, LQKENI. V was pared by 5 bases and J by 0 bases, with 11 bases between. This CDR3 spans 15 amino acids. The CDR3 sequence: CASSSDGNSGNTIYF. For the CDR3, the DNA is TGTGCCAGCTCATCGGACGGGAACTCTGGAAACACCATATATTTT.

The rearrangement links TRBV19 to TRBJ2-1; D is tentatively TRBD1 or TRBD2 (5 bases each). The V gene's germline CDR1 is LNHDA and CDR2 SQIVND (reference sequence). The ends were cut back, 1 base at V and 4 bases at J, with 23 bases in the middle. The CDR3 runs 19 residues. This CDR3 is CASSIGRGLGTLVYNEQFF. CDR3 DNA sequence: TGTGCCAGTAGTATAGGCAGAGGTCTCGGGACCCTCGTTTACAATGAGCAGTTCTTC.

This clonotype showed up many times. The V and J genes are TRBV11-2 and TRBJ2-1; D ambiguous. Deletions cut 1 base from V and 3 bases from J, with 7 bases between. Germline V gives CDR1 SGHAT, CDR2 FQNNGV. This CDR3 is built from 14 residues. CDR3 region: CASSLGQVYNEQFF. In nucleotides, the CDR3 is TGTGCCAGCAGCTTAGGCCAGGTCTACAATGAGCAGTTCTTC.

The gene calls are TRBV6-1 and TRBJ2-1; D might be TRBD1 (5 bases). The CDR3 runs 12 residues. Germline V gives CDR1 MNHNS, CDR2 SASEGT. Trimming removed 5 bases at V and 12 bases at J, with 14 bases between. The CDR3 protein is CASSKTDIRQFF. The DNA of the CDR3 is TGTGCCAGCAGTAAGACGGACATAAGGCAGTTCTTC.